This T cell receptor beta chain was found in a study of blood T cell repertoires in COVID-19. This CDR3 contains 19 residues. The germline V gene encodes CDR1 MNHEY and CDR2 SVGEGT. The V gene end was trimmed by 2 bases and the J gene end by 0 bases; junction bases not matched to a gene: 12. Method: immunoSEQ multiplex PCR; TCRdb's copy keeps in-frame clones and lacks some. This table has about 140,000 clones, 85% appearing once. This sequence originates from a man in his forties or fifties with acute or convalescent COVID-19. V usage is TRBV6-2 or TRBV6-3 and J usage is TRBJ2-4, with 8 positions matching TRBD1. Sequenced input: peripheral blood. CDR3 sequence: CASSYPGQGEWRAKNIQYF. CDR3 nucleotides: TGTGCCAGCAGTTACCCAGGACAGGGAGAGTGGAGAGCCAAAAACATTCAGTACTTC.